Here is one T cell receptor (beta chain) with its context. What antigen it recognizes has not been identified. No base quality values were provided; no much bigger clone lies one nucleotide off. The sample is drawn from a study of T cell responses to AZD1222 COVID-19 vaccine (dated by TCRdb to the early 2020s). General notes on the study: AZD1222 recipients with second doses at about 4 weeks or about 12 weeks were pooled, because spike-specific TCR depth and breadth did not differ between schedules. TCR sequencing covered more than 230 trial participants: 200 to 220 given two doses of AZD1222 and 26 given two doses of MenACWY control vaccine. Enrollment into the trials was organized by age into subgroups of 18-55, 56-69 and 70-plus years, and those subgroups contained approximately 160, 26 and 62 TCR-sequenced participants, respectively.

The CDR3 regions of human TCRbeta chains were analyzed by immunosequencing. The authors processed their data as follows. TCRs in the repertoires were matched against a reference library of SARS-CoV-2-specific TCRs that had been generated with the MIRA antigen-specificity platform. Breadth was defined as the fraction of unique TCRs that were SARS-CoV-2-associated, and depth was defined as the fraction of total T cells that were SARS-CoV-2-associated. Using the MIRA data, each spike-specific TCR was mapped to the spike region that the TCR reacts to and placed in a CD4 or CD8 class. Log10-transformed breadth and depth values were compared by one-way ANOVA with Sidak's multiple comparisons tests. The clones in this table, taken by TCRdb from immuneACCESS, are in-frame only. Not every clone is retained; where verified, under half of the shortfall comes from an unresolved V gene, and the cause of the rest is unknown. That table supplies the V and J calls and clone size; D and trimming were determined from the DNA. The sample contains more than 100,000 clones, about 90% of them found a single time. Around 1.8% of the sample goes to the ten largest clones.

What the research found in general, with its limitations: Participants were mostly white British and included more females than males, and it was suggested by the authors that clonal diversity may have been underestimated. The whole spike protein was spanned by vaccine-associated CD4 TCRs, and dominant responses were seen in regions 160-218 and 743-854. Because no day 14 peak-response samples were available, repertoires were characterized only after the peak T cell response. Conclusions about previously exposed vaccinees are limited because only five or six AZD1222 recipients were SARS-CoV-2 seropositive at baseline. Nearly half of unique spike-specific TCRs reportedly recognized epitopes outside regions mutated in the B.1.351 and B.1.1.7 variants. After two AZD1222 doses, spike-specific TCR breadth and depth were significantly higher than at day 0 and than in MenACWY recipients. In the small 56-69-year group, the increase in depth fell short of significance, most likely because of low power.

A distance of 15 bases separates the germline ends of V and J, which lose 7 bases and 2 bases respectively. The germline V gene yields MDHEN for CDR1 and SYDVKM for CDR2. The CDR3 starts with the cysteine, ends with the phenylalanine, and has 15 residues. Only CDR3 DNA remains: 45 bases, in frame from the first base. The sample's time point label, in plain terms: baseline before first vaccination. Vaccinee samples were obtained from the UK trials COV001 and COV002, which included a single-blind randomized controlled phase 2/3 trial of AZD1222 (ChAdOx1 nCoV-19) in healthy adults. Trial participant PBMC samples were collected at day 0 and day 28 after the second dose for TCRbeta chain sequencing.

The sequence was obtained from an adult in good health. The rearrangement combines TRBV28 with TRBJ1-5; a weak D assignment points to TRBD1 (5 bases agree). This sample comprised peripheral blood, obtained on day 0 of AZD1222 vaccination. The DNA sequence is TGTGCCAGCACCCCGCGGGGCAGGGGCAATCAGCCCCAGCATTTT. This codes for CASTPRGRGNQPQHF.